Below, one T cell receptor beta chain is given with its context. The antigen remains undetermined. PCR employed 60 Vbeta and 13 Jbeta primers. Using immunoSEQ multiplex PCR, the repertoire was profiled, and TCRdb retains in-frame clones only, with some absent. The table lists nearly 95,000 clones, about four fifths of them singletons. This entry comes from a study of cytomegalovirus exposure and HLA in healthy donors. General study findings and limits: It is likely that the observed cluster of highly shared sequence variants was a sequencing artifact. Immune exposure data for these donors was limited to CMV serostatus. The authors listed around 150 TCR beta chains as cytomegalovirus-associated. Fewer N-insertions than the roughly 700-donor mean were reportedly shown by an Asian-associated ancestry cluster in a later analysis.

The germline V gene encodes CDR1 MNHNY and CDR2 SVGAGI (reference sequence). The CDR3 runs 15 residues. Losses at the gene ends were 5 bases for V and 0 bases for J; bases not matched to a gene: 6. V gene TRBV6-6 combines with J gene TRBJ2-5; 7 nucleotides align to TRBD2. The origin of this receptor is a woman in her forties in good health and CMV-seronegative. The sequencing sample was made of PBMCs. The CDR3 DNA reads as TGTGCCAGCAGTCCAGGGCGGGGGTACCAAGAGACCCAGTACTTC. This gives the protein CASSPGRGYQETQYF.